A selection of T cell receptor beta chains follows, all from one sample in a study of response to subunit inactivated influenza vaccine. MiXCR, applied by TCRdb to the RT-PCR reads, yields one record per CDR3 protein. The data hold over 150,000 distinct CDR3 sequences, with about a tenth observed a single time. Source: non-naive T cells sorted from PBMCs, taken around seven weeks after vaccination. The source of these receptors is a man in his fifties who received an inactivated influenza vaccine. Both conserved end residues are part of each CDR3. The D gene is left open where the match is weak. Size values are once, few and many counts, or a class for expanded clones, and some rows have none.

CDR3 DNA | CDR3 protein | J gene | D gene | clone size | V gene
TGTGCCAGCAGCGACACTAGCGGGAGGGGCTATGAGCAGTTCTTC | CASSDTSGRGYEQFF | TRBJ2-1 | TRBD2 | many | TRBV7-9
TGTGCCAGCAGGGCGGGCGGGCCCTCCTACAATGAGCAGTTCTTC | CASRAGGPSYNEQFF | TRBJ2-1 | - | many | TRBV28
TGCGCCAGCAGGCAACAGGGAGGGGACACAGATACGCAGTATTTT | CASRQQGGDTDTQYF | TRBJ2-3 | - | few | TRBV5-1
TGTGCCAGTACCCTCGTCGGGCTCTCCTACAATGAGCAGTTCTTC | CASTLVGLSYNEQFF | TRBJ2-1 | - | - | TRBV6-1
TGTGCCAGCAGCTTATCAAGCGGGGGGGGAAGACAGTACTTC | CASSLSSGGGRQYF | TRBJ2-7 | TRBD2 | many | TRBV5-4
TGCGCCAGCAGCCAGGAGACTCCCTCTAGCGGGGGGACAGATACGCAGTATTTT | CASSQETPSSGGTDTQYF | TRBJ2-3 | TRBD2 | many | TRBV4-3
TGCAGTGCTAGAGATTTGGGCAGAGGGGTCACTGAAGCTTTCTTT | CSARDLGRGVTEAFF | TRBJ1-1 | - | many | TRBV20-1
TGTGCCAGCAGCCCCGGCCAGTCCTACAATGAGCAGTTCTTC | CASSPGQSYNEQFF | TRBJ2-1 | - | few | TRBV6-2/TRBV6-3
TGTGCCAGCTCACCCCGGGACAGGGCCCCCGAGCAGTACTTC | CASSPRDRAPEQYF | TRBJ2-7 | TRBD1 | - | TRBV18
TGTGCCAGCAGGGGGACGAGTTATGGCTACACCTTC | CASRGTSYGYTF | TRBJ1-2 | - | - | TRBV27
TGTGCCAGCAGTGGCCAGGCCGTAGGTGAGCAGTTCTTC | CASSGQAVGEQFF | TRBJ2-1 | - | - | TRBV2
TGTGCCATCAGGCTTTCGGGGGTGAACACTGAAGCTTTCTTT | CAIRLSGVNTEAFF | TRBJ1-1 | - | few | TRBV10-3
TGCGCCAGCAGCTTGGCCGGCGGGGGGGCCTACACCGGGGAGCTGTTTTTT | CASSLAGGGAYTGELFF | TRBJ2-2 | TRBD2 | - | TRBV5-1
TGTGCCAGCAGATCCGCTGGCAACAGGGACACAGATACGCAGTATTTT | CASRSAGNRDTDTQYF | TRBJ2-3 | - | many | TRBV7-2
TGTGCCAGCAGCGTTGTCCTAGGGGAGCAGTACTTC | CASSVVLGEQYF | TRBJ2-7 | - | - | TRBV5-6
TGTGCCAGCAGCTTGGGTCCTTTGACTAGCGGCACAGATACGCAGTATTTT | CASSLGPLTSGTDTQYF | TRBJ2-3 | TRBD2 | few | TRBV5-4
TGCGCCAGCAGCCAAGATTTTTCGGCGTCTAACTATGGCTACACCTTC | CASSQDFSASNYGYTF | TRBJ1-2 | - | - | TRBV4-1
TGCAGTGCCCTAAGGGGCTCGACCTACGAGCAGTACTTC | CSALRGSTYEQYF | TRBJ2-7 | - | - | TRBV20-1
TGCAGCGTTGCGCGGACAGGGGGAGGGAATACTGAAGCTTTCTTT | CSVARTGGGNTEAFF | TRBJ1-1 | TRBD1 | - | TRBV29-1
TGTGCCAGCAGCCGACAGGGGGCATGGGAGACCCAGTACTTC | CASSRQGAWETQYF | TRBJ2-5 | TRBD1 | many | TRBV7-9
TGCAGTGCTAGTACAGGCCCTGCCCGTTCACCCCTCCACTTT | CSASTGPARSPLHF | TRBJ1-6 | - | few | TRBV20-1
TGTGCCAGCAGTGACGGACAGGGATCGGTGACCCAGTACTTC | CASSDGQGSVTQYF | TRBJ2-5 | TRBD1 | - | TRBV2
TGTGCCAGCTCACCACCGGGGGCAGCCTACGAGCAGTACTTC | CASSPPGAAYEQYF | TRBJ2-7 | - | few | TRBV18
TGCGCCAGCAGCTTGGGTCAGGAGATAAATGAGCAGTTCTTC | CASSLGQEINEQFF | TRBJ2-1 | - | - | TRBV5-1
TGCGCCAGCAGCAACCGGGCCGCCAACGTCCTGACTTTC | CASSNRAANVLTF | TRBJ2-6 | - | many | TRBV5-1
TGTGCCAGCAGTCCAGGACTAGCGGGGGTCGGCGGGGAGCTGTTTTTT | CASSPGLAGVGGELFF | TRBJ2-2 | TRBD2 | many | TRBV6-1
TGTGCCAGCAGCTTAGGATCCGGCTTTGTCTATGGCTACACCTTC | CASSLGSGFVYGYTF | TRBJ1-2 | - | - | TRBV7-8
TGTGCCAGCAGTTACTCAGGGGTGACTGAAGCTTTCTTT | CASSYSGVTEAFF | TRBJ1-1 | - | few | TRBV6-5
TGCGCCAGCAGCCAAGATGGTAATGGGGCATCAGCGGGCTACACCTTC | CASSQDGNGASAGYTF | TRBJ1-2 | - | few | TRBV4-1
TGTGCCAGCAGCTCCCTCGGACTAGCGGCAGAGACCCAGTACTTC | CASSSLGLAAETQYF | TRBJ2-5 | TRBD2 | few | TRBV7-2